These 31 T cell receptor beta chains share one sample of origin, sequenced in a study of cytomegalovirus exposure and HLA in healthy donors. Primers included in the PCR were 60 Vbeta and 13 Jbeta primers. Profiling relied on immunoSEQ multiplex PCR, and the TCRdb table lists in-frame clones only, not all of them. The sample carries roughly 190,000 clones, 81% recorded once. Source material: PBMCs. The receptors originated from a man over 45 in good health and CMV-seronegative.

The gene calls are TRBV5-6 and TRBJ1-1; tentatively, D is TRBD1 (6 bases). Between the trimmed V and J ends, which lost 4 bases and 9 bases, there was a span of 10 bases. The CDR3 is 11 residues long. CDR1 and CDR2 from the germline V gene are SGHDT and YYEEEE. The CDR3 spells CASSTGTQAFF. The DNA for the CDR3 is TGTGCCAGCAGCACAGGGACGCAAGCTTTCTTT. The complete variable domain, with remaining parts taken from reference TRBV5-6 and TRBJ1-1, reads DAGVTQSPTHLIKTRGQQVTLRCSPKSGHDTVSWYQQALGQGPQFIFQYYEEEERQRGNFPDRFSGHQFPNYSSELNVNALLLGDSALYLCASSTGTQAFFGQGTRLTVV.

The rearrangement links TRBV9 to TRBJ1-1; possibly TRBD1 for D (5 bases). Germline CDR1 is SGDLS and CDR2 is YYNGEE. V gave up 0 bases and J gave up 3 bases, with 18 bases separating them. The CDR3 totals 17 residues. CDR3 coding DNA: TGTGCCAGCAGCGTAGCAGTGTTGGGGCCGCAAGACACTGAAGCTTTCTTT. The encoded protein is CASSVAVLGPQDTEAFF.

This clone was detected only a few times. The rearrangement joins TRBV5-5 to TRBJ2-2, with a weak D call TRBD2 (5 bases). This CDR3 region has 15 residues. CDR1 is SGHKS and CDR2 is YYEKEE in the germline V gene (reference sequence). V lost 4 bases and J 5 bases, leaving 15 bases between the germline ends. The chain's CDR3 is CASSPPVRGTGELFF. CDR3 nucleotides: TGTGCCAGCAGCCCCCCCGTCCGCGGGACCGGGGAGCTGTTTTTT. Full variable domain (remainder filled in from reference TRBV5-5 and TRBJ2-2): DAGVTQSPTHLIKTRGQQVTLRCSPISGHKSVSWYQQVLGQGPQFIFQYYEKEERGRGNFPDRFSARQFPNYSSELNVNALLLGDSALYLCASSPPVRGTGELFFGEGSRLTVL.

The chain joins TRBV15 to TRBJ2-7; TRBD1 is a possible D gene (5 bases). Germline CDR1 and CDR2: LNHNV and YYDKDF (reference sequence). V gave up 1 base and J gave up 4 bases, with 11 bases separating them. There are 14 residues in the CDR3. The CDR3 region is CATSRGQIGYEQYF. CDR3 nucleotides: TGTGCCACCAGCAGAGGACAGATTGGGTACGAGCAGTACTTC.

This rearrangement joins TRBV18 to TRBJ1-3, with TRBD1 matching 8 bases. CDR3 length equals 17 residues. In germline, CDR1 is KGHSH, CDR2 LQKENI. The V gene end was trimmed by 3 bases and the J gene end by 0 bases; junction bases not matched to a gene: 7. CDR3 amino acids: CASSPWTGQSSGNTIYF. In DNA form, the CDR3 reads TGTGCCAGCTCACCGTGGACAGGGCAGTCCTCTGGAAACACCATATATTTT.

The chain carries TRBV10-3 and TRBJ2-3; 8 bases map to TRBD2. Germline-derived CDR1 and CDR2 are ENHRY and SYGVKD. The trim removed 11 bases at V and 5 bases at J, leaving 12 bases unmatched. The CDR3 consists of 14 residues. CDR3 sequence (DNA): TGTGCCTCCAAGGCCGCGGGGGGTCAAGATACGCAGTATTTT. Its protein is CASKAAGGQDTQYF.

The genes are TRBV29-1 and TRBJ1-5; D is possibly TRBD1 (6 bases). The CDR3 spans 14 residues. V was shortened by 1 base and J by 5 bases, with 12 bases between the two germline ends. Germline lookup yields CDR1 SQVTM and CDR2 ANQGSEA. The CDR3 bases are TGCAGCGTTGAAGTAAGGGGGGGGGATCAGCCCCAGCATTTT. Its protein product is CSVEVRGGDQPQHF.

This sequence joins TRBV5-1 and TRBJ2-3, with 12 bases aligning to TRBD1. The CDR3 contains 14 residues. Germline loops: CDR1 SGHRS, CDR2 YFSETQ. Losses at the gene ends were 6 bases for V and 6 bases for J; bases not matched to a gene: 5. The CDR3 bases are TGCGCCAGCACGGGGACAGGGGGCTTGGATACGCAGTATTTT. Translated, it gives CASTGTGGLDTQYF.

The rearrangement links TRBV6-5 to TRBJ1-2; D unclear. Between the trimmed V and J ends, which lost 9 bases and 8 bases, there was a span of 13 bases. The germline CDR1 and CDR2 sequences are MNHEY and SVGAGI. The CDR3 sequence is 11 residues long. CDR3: CARTTGRGYTF. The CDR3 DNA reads TGTGCCAGAACCACCGGGAGGGGCTACACCTTC.

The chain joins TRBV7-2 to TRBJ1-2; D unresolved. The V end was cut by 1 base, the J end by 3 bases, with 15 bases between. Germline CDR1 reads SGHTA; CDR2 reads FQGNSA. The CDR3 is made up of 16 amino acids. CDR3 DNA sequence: TGTGCCAGCAGCTTAGGTGTCGGGATTTGGGACTATGGCTACACCTTC. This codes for CASSLGVGIWDYGYTF.

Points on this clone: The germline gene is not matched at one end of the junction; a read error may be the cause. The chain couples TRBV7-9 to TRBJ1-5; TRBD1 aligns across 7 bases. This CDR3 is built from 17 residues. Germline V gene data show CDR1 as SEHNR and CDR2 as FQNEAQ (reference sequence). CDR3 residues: CSSSYLEGALSNQPQHF. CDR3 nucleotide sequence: TGTTCCAGCAGTTACCTAGAGGGGGCACTTAGCAATCAGCCCCAGCATTTT.

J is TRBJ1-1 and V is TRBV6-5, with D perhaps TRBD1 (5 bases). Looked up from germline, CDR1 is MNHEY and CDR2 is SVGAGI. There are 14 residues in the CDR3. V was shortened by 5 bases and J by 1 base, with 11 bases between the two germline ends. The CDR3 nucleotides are TGTGCCAGCAGTCAGGGACTTACGAACACTGAAGCTTTCTTT. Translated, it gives CASSQGLTNTEAFF.

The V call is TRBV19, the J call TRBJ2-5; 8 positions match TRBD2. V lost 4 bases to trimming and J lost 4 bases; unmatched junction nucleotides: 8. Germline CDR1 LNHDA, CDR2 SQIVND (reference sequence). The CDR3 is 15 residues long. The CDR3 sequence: CASSTRGGVAETQYF. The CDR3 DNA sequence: TGTGCCAGTAGTACCCGGGGGGGGGTTGCAGAGACCCAGTACTTC.

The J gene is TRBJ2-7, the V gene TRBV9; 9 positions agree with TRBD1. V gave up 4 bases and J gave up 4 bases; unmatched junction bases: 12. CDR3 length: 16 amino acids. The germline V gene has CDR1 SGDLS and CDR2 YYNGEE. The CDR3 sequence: CASSPEAGTGRYEQYF. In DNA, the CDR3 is TGTGCCAGCAGCCCGGAGGCCGGGACAGGGAGGTACGAGCAGTACTTC.

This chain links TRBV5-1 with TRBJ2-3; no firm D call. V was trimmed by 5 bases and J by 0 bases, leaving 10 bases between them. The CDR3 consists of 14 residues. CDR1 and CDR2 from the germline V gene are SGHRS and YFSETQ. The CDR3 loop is CASRLTVSTDTQYF. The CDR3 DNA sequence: TGCGCCAGCAGATTGACGGTGAGCACAGATACGCAGTATTTT. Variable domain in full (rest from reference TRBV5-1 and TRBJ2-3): KAGVTQTPRYLIKTRGQQVTLSCSPISGHRSVSWYQQTPGQGLQFLFEYFSETQRNKGNFPGRFSGRQFSNSRSEMNVSTLELGDSALYLCASRLTVSTDTQYFGPGTRLTVL.

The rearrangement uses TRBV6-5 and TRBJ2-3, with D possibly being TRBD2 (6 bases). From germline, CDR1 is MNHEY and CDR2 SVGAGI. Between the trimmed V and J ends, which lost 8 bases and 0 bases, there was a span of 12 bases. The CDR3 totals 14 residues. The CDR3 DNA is TGTGCCAGCGGAGGGCGCTATAGCACAGATACGCAGTATTTT. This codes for CASGGRYSTDTQYF.

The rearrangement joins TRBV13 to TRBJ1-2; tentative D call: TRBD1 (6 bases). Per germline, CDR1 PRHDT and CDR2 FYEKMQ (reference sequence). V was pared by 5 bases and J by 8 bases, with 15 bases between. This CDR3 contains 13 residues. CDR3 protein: CASSPWTEGGYTF. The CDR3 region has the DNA TGTGCCAGCAGCCCCTGGACAGAAGGGGGCTACACCTTC.

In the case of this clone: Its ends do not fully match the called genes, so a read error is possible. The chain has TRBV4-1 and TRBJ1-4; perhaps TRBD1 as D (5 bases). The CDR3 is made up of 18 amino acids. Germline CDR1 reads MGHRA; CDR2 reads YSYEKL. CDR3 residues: CANSQVGPGRATNEKLFF. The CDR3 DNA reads TGCGCCAACAGCCAAGTGGGGCCTGGGCGTGCAACTAATGAAAAACTGTTTTTT.

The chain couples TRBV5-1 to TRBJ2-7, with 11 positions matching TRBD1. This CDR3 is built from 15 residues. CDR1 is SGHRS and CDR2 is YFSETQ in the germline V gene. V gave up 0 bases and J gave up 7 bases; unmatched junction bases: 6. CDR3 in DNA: TGCGCCAGCAGCTTGGGGGGGACAGGGGGTCGGGAGCAGTACTTC. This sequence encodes CASSLGGTGGREQYF.

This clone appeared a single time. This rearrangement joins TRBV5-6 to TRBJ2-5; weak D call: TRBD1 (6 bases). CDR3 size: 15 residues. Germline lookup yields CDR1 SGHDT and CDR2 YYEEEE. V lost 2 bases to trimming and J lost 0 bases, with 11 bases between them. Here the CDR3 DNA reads TGTGCCAGCAGCTTTCCTAGGGGGTACCAAGAGACCCAGTACTTC. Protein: CASSFPRGYQETQYF.

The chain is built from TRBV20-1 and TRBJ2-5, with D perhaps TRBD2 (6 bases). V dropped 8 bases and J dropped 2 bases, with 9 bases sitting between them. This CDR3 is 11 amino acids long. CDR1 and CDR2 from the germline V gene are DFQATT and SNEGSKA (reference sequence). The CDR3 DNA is TGCAGTTCGGAGGGTCAAGAGACCCAGTACTTC. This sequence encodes CSSEGQETQYF.

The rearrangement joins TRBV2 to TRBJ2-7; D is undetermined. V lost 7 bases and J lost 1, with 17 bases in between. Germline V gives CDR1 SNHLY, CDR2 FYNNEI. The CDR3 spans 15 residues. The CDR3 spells CASISLQVNSYEQYF. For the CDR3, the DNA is TGTGCCAGCATCTCTCTGCAGGTGAATTCCTACGAGCAGTACTTC.

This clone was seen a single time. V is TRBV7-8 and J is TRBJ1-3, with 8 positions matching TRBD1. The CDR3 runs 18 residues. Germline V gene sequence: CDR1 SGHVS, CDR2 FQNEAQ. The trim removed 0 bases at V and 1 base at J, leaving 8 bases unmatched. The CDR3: CASSLAGDRITSGNTIYF. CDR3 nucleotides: TGTGCCAGCAGCTTAGCGGGGGACAGGATCACATCTGGAAACACCATATATTTT.

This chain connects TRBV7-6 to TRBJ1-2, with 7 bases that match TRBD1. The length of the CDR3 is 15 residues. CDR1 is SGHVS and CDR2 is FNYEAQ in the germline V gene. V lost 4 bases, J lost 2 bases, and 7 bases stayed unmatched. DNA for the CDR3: TGTGCCAGCAGCTGGGGGGACAGATTAAACTATGGCTACACCTTC. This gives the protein CASSWGDRLNYGYTF.

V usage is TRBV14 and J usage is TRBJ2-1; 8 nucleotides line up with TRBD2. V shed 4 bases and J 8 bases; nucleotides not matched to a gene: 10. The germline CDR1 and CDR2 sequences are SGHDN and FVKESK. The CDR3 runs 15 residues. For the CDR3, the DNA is TGTGCCAGCAGCCCCGGACGGGGGGGGTCTGATGAGCAGTTCTTC. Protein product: CASSPGRGGSDEQFF.

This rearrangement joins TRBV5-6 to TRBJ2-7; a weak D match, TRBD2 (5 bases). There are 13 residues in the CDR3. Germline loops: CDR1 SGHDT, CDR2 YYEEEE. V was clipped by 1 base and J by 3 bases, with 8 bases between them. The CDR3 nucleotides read TGTGCCAGCAGCTTGTTGAGCGGCTACGAGCAGTACTTC. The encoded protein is CASSLLSGYEQYF.

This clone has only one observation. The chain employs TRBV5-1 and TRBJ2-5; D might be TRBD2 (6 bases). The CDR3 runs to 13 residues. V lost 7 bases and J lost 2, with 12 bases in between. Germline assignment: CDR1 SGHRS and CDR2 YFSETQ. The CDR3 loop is CASGTGPQETQYF. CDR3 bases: TGCGCCAGCGGGACTGGACCTCAAGAGACCCAGTACTTC.

This chain's CDR3 is CASSFVGQGVGEQYF. DNA for the CDR3: TGTGCCAGCAGCTTCGTGGGACAGGGGGTTGGTGAGCAGTACTTC. The chain is built from TRBV7-2 and TRBJ2-7, with 11 bases lining up with TRBD1. The CDR3 loop spans 15 amino acids. V shed 3 bases and J 7 bases; nucleotides not matched to a gene: 8. Germline lookup yields CDR1 SGHTA and CDR2 FQGNSA.

CDR3 loop: CASSPDVGQTYEQYF. CDR3 nucleotides: TGTGCCAGCAGCCCCGACGTGGGCCAGACCTACGAGCAGTACTTC. The chain has TRBV7-2 and TRBJ2-7; D is unclear. Germline CDR1 reads SGHTA; CDR2 reads FQGNSA. Trimming left V 5 bases short and J 2 bases short, with 16 bases between. This CDR3 comprises 15 residues. Full variable domain (remainder filled in from reference TRBV7-2 and TRBJ2-7): GAGVSQSPSNKVTEKGKDVELRCDPISGHTALYWYRQSLGQGLEFLIYFQGNSAPDKSGLPSDRFSAERTGGSVSTLTIQRTQQEDSAVYLCASSPDVGQTYEQYFGPGTRLTVT.

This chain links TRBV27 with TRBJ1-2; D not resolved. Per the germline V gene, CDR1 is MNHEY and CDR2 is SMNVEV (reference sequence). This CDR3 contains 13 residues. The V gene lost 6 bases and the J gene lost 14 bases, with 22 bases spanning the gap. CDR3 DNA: TGTGCCAGCAGCCTAAATTGGGCGTCCCCGGGGACCTTC. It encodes CASSLNWASPGTF.

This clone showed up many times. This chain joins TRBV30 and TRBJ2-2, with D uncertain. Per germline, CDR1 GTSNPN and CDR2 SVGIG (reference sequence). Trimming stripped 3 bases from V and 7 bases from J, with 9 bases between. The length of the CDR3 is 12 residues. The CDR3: CAWRARSGELFF. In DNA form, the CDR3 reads TGTGCCTGGAGGGCCCGGAGCGGGGAGCTGTTTTTT.